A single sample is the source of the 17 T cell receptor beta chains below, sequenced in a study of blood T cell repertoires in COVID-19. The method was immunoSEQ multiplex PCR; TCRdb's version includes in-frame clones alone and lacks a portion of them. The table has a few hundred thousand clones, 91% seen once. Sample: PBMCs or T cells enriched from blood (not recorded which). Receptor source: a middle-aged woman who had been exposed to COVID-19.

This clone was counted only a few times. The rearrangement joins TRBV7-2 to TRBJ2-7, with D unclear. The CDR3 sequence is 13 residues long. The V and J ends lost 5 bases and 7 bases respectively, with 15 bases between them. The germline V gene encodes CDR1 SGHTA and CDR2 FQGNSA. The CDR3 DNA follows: TGTGCCAGCAGCCTCGACAAGAGTCGGGAGCAGTACTTC. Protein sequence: CASSLDKSREQYF.

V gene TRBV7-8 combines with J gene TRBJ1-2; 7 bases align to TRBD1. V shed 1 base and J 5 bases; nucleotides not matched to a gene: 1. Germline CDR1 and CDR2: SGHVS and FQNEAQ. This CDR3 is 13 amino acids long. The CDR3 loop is CASSLGQGYGYTF. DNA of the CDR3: TGTGCCAGCAGCTTAGGACAGGGTTATGGCTACACCTTC.

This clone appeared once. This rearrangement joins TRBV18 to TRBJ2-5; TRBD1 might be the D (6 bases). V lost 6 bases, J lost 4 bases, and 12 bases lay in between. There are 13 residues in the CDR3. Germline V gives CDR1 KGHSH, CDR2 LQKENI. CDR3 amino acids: CASSLGAGETQYF. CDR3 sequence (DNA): TGTGCCAGCTCTTTGGGGGCTGGAGAGACCCAGTACTTC.

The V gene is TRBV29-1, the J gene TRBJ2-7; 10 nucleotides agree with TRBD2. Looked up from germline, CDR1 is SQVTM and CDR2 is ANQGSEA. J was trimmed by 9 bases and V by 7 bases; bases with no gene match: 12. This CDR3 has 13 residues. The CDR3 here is CSAGTSATLGQYF. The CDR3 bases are TGCAGCGCCGGGACTAGCGCGACTCTCGGGCAGTACTTC.

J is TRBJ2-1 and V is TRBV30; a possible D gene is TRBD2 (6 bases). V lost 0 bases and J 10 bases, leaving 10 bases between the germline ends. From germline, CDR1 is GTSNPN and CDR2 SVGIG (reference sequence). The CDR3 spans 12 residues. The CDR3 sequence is CAWSVRRGEQFF. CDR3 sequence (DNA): TGTGCCTGGAGTGTAAGGCGGGGAGAGCAGTTCTTC.

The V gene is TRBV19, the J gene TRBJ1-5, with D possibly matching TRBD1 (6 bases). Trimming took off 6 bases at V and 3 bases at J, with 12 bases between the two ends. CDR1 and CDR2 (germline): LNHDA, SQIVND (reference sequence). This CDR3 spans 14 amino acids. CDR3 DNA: TGTGCCAGTAGAGACGACAGGATCAATCAGCCCCAGCATTTT. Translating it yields CASRDDRINQPQHF.

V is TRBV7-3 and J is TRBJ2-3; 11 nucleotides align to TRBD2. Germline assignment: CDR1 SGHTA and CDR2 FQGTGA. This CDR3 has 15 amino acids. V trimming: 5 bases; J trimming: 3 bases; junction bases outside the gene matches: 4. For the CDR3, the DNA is TGTGCCAGCAGCGTGACTAGCGGGATGACAGATACGCAGTATTTT. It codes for CASSVTSGMTDTQYF.

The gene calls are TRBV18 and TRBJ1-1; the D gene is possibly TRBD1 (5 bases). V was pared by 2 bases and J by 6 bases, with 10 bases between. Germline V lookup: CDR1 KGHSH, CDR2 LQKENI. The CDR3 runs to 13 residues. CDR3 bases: TGTGCCAGCTCACCAACGGGGGTCTCTGAAGCTTTCTTT. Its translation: CASSPTGVSEAFF.

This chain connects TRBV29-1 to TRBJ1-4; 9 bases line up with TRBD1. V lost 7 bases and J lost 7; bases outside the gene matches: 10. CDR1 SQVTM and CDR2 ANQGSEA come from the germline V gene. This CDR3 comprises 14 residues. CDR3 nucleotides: TGCAGCGCCATGAGGGGGACAGGGAGTGAAAAACTGTTTTTT. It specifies CSAMRGTGSEKLFF.

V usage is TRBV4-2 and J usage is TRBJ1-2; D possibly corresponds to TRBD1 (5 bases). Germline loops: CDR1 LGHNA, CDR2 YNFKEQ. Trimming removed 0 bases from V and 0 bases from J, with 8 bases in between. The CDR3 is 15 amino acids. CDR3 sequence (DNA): TGTGCCAGCAGCCAAGAAGGGGAGGCTAACTATGGCTACACCTTC. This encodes CASSQEGEANYGYTF.

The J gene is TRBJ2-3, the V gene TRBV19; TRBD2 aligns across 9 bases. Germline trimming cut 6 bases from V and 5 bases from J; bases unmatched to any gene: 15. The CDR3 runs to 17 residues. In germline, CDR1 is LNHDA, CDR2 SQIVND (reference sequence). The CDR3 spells CASRQSGRSPGIDTQYF. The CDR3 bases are TGTGCCAGTAGGCAGAGCGGGAGGAGTCCAGGAATAGATACGCAGTATTTT.

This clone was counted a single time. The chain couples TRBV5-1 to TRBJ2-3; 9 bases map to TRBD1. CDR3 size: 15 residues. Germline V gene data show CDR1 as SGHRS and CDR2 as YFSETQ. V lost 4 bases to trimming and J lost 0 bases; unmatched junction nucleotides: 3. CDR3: CASSGGQGSTDTQYF. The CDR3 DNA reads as TGCGCCAGCAGCGGGGGACAGGGAAGCACAGATACGCAGTATTTT.

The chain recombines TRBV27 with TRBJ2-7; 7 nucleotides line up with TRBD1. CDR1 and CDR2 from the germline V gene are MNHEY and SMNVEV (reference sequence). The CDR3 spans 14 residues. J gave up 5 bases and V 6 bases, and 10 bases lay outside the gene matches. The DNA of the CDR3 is TGTGCCAGCAGCCCCGACAGGGTAGGGGACGAGCAGTACTTC. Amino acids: CASSPDRVGDEQYF.

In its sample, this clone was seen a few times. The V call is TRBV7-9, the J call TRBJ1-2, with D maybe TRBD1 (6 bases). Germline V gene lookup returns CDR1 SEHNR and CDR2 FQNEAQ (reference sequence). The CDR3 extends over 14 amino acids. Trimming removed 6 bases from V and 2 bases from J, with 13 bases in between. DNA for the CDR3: TGTGCCAGCAGTGACACCAGGGGAAACTATGGCTACACCTTC. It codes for CASSDTRGNYGYTF.

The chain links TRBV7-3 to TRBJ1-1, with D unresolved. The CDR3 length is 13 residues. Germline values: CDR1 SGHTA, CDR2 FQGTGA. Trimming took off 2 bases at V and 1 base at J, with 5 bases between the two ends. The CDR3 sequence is CASSLQANTEAFF. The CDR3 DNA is TGTGCCAGCAGCTTACAGGCGAACACTGAAGCTTTCTTT.

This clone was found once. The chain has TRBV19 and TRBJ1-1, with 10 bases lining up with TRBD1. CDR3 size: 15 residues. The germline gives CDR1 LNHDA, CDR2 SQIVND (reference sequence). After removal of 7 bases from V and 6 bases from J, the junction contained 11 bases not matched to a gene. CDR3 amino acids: CASTRAGQGYPEAFF. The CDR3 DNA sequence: TGTGCCAGTACCCGCGCGGGACAGGGGTACCCTGAAGCTTTCTTT. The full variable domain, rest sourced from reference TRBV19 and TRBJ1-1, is DGGITQSPKYLFRKEGQNVTLSCEQNLNHDAMYWYRQDPGQGLRLIYYSQIVNDFQKGDIAEGYSVSREKKESFPLTVTSAQKNPTAFYLCASTRAGQGYPEAFFGQGTRLTVV.

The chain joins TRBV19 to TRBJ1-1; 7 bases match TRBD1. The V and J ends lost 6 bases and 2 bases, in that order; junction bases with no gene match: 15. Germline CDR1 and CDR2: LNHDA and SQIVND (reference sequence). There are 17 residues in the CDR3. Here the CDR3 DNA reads TGTGCCAGTAGCGCTCCGGACAGGAGGTTTCCTAACACTGAAGCTTTCTTT. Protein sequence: CASSAPDRRFPNTEAFF.